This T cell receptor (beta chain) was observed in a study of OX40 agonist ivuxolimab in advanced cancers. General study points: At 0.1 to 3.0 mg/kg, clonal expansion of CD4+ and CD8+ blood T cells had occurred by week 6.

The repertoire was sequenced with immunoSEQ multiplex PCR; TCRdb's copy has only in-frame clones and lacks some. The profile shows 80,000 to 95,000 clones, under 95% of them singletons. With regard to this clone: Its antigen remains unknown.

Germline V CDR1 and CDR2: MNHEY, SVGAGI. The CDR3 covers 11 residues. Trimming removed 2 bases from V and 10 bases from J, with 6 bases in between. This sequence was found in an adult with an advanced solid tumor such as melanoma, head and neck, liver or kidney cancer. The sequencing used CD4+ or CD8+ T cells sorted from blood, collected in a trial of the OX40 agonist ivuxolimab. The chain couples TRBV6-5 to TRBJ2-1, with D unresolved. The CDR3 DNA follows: TGTGCCAGCAGTTACGGATACGAGCAGTTCTTC. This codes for CASSYGYEQFF.